This record covers a single TCR beta chain. Its specificity is not known. Per germline, CDR1 GTSNPN and CDR2 SVGIG (reference sequence). Trimming took 3 bases from V and 0 from J, leaving 21 bases between them. The CDR3 loop spans 17 amino acids. This sample was taken from a study of cytomegalovirus exposure and HLA in healthy donors. In the study overall: The roughly 120 validation repertoires used the same platform as the 650 to 850 first-cohort repertoires, a later analysis reported.

Libraries were prepared by immunoSEQ multiplex PCR; TCRdb keeps only in-frame clonotypes and omits some of them. The profile shows about 150,000 clones, 86% of them singletons. Findings and caveats of the study: Most TCRs appeared rarely, but some public TCRs recurred in many donors. Through in vitro validation, three CMV-associated chains were shown to be specific for CMV antigens.

The specimen was PBMCs. The clonotype originates from a human donor in good health. The rearrangement uses TRBV30 and TRBJ2-7; perhaps TRBD2 as D (6 bases). The CDR3 region is CAWSLLLDGRGSYEQYF. The DNA of the CDR3 is TGTGCCTGGAGCCTCCTTCTAGACGGGAGAGGCTCCTACGAGCAGTACTTC.